The 13 T cell receptor beta chains below were found in one sample sequenced in a study of regulatory T cells in long-lasting Graves disease. Researchers made TCR beta libraries by using iRepertoire HTBI primers and running Arm-PCR on CDR3 regions. TCRdb recomputed calls from the multiplex PCR reads with MiXCR, one row per CDR3 protein. The sample has 550,000 or so distinct CDR3 sequences; about 12% are singletons. Sample time point: newly diagnosed GD, antithyroid drugs for less than 3 months. RNA from PBMCs was the source of the TCR library. The data also belong to a second study, concerning T cells in Graves' hyperthyroidism and ophthalmopathy.

Sequencing used peripheral blood mononuclear cells (PBMCs), obtained at new diagnosis, from a patient treated with antithyroid drugs. The source of these receptors is a woman aged 25 to 39 with Graves disease.

This clonotype was seen only a few times. The chain joins TRBV7-9 to TRBJ2-3; 9 nucleotides align to TRBD1. J was trimmed by 2 bases and V by 5 bases; bases with no gene match: 8. The CDR3 contains 16 residues. CDR1 and CDR2 from the germline V gene are SEHNR and FQNEAQ (reference sequence). CDR3 bases: TGTGCCAGCAGCAGACACAGGGGGCAAAACACAGATACGCAGTATTTT. This translates into CASSRHRGQNTDTQYF.

This clonotype was recorded many times. The rearrangement links TRBV5-1 to TRBJ2-5, with D possibly TRBD1 on 5 matching bases. The germline CDR1 and CDR2 sequences are SGHRS and YFSETQ. The CDR3 extends over 13 amino acids. The V and J ends lost 6 bases and 5 bases respectively, with 14 bases between them. This chain's CDR3 is CASKPSGLETQYF. CDR3 bases: TGCGCCAGCAAGCCCTCAGGGCTGGAGACCCAGTACTTC.

This clonotype was seen ten or more times. The chain recombines TRBV28 with TRBJ2-1; D not certain. Trimming shortened V by 2 bases and J by 9 bases, and 17 bases separated the two germline ends. Germline CDR1 reads MDHEN; CDR2 reads SYDVKM. This CDR3 has 15 residues. The CDR3: CASSLGPPTMGEQFF. The CDR3 DNA is TGTGCCAGCAGTTTAGGGCCCCCTACAATGGGTGAGCAGTTCTTC.

The V call is TRBV15, the J call TRBJ2-7; D remains ambiguous. The V end lost 5 bases, the J end lost 4 bases, and 12 bases lay between the germline ends. From germline, CDR1 is LNHNV and CDR2 YYDKDF (reference sequence). The CDR3 is made up of 13 amino acids. In nucleotides, the CDR3 is TGTGCCACCAGCTACGCGGAGAATTACGAGCAGTACTTC. Translated, it gives CATSYAENYEQYF.

This clonotype occurred a few times. The chain couples TRBV19 to TRBJ1-5; D ambiguous. Germline V gene sequence: CDR1 LNHDA, CDR2 SQIVND (reference sequence). The V end was cut by 4 bases, the J end by 1 base, with 14 bases between. CDR3 length: 16 residues. This chain's CDR3 is CASSSDRIRSNQPQHF. Here the CDR3 DNA reads TGTGCCAGTAGTAGCGACCGAATACGGAGCAATCAGCCCCAGCATTTT. The complete variable domain, with remaining parts taken from reference TRBV19 and TRBJ1-5, reads DGGITQSPKYLFRKEGQNVTLSCEQNLNHDAMYWYRQDPGQGLRLIYYSQIVNDFQKGDIAEGYSVSREKKESFPLTVTSAQKNPTAFYLCASSSDRIRSNQPQHFGDGTRLSIL.

Only a few counts were recorded for this clonotype. The chain carries TRBV5-1 and TRBJ2-1; TRBD2 might be the D (6 bases). Per the germline V gene, CDR1 is SGHRS and CDR2 is YFSETQ. Trimming took 0 bases from V and 1 from J, leaving 17 bases between them. The CDR3 sequence is 18 residues long. The CDR3: CASSLAYIRAGSYNEQFF. The CDR3 bases are TGCGCCAGCAGCTTGGCCTATATCCGTGCGGGGTCCTACAATGAGCAGTTCTTC.

Turning to this clonotype: A read error is possible here, since a much larger clone lies one base away. The V call is TRBV7-9, the J call TRBJ2-3; no reliable D call. The end of the DNA aligns better with TRBJ2-1, so the J call may be wrong. The CDR3 is 15 amino acids. The germline V gene encodes CDR1 SEHNR and CDR2 FQNEAQ (reference sequence). CDR3 residues: CASSLHLGIRVEQFF. CDR3 nucleotide sequence: TGTGCCAGCAGCTTACACTTAGGGATTCGGGTTGAGCAGTTCTTC.

This clonotype was seen more than once but under ten times. This chain connects TRBV19 to TRBJ2-3, with a possible D match to TRBD1 (6 bases). V lost 3 bases, J lost 5 bases, and 15 bases lay in between. CDR1 LNHDA and CDR2 SQIVND come from the germline V gene (reference sequence). This CDR3 region has 15 residues. The CDR3 protein is CASSIGQRLGDTQYF. Written as DNA, the CDR3 is TGTGCCAGTAGTATCGGACAGCGGCTCGGAGATACGCAGTATTTT.

V usage is TRBV3-1 and J usage is TRBJ2-1; 13 bases fit TRBD2. CDR3 size: 18 residues. Germline values: CDR1 LGHDT, CDR2 YNNKEL (reference sequence). J lost 6 bases, V lost 1 base, and 9 bases had no gene match. The CDR3 nucleotides are TGTGCCAGCAGCCAAGGCCCCGGACTAGCGGGAGTAACCAATGAGCAGTTCTTC. It yields the protein CASSQGPGLAGVTNEQFF.

This clonotype was observed a handful of times. The rearrangement uses TRBV20-1 and TRBJ1-2; 9 bases line up with TRBD1. The CDR3 is 14 residues long. Germline V gene lookup returns CDR1 DFQATT and CDR2 SNEGSKA (reference sequence). Trimming cost V 6 bases and J 2 bases; bases outside gene matches: 7. CDR3 in amino acids: CSAPRTGENYGYTF. DNA for the CDR3: TGCAGTGCCCCTCGGACAGGGGAAAACTATGGCTACACCTTC.

CDR3 nucleotide sequence: TGTGCCAGCAGCCCCGTGGGTTCGGGCCGGGGGCAGTACTTC. Translation gives CASSPVGSGRGQYF. This chain uses TRBV11-2 with TRBJ2-7, with D possibly being TRBD2 (5 bases). The V gene lost 5 bases and the J gene lost 9 bases, with 20 bases spanning the gap. This CDR3 spans 14 amino acids. Germline CDR1 reads SGHAT; CDR2 reads FQNNGV. The whole variable domain, filled in from reference TRBV11-2 and TRBJ2-7, reads EAGVAQSPRYKIIEKRQSVAFWCNPISGHATLYWYQQILGQGPKLLIQFQNNGVVDDSQLPKDRFSAERLKGVDSTLKIQPAKLEDSAVYLCASSPVGSGRGQYFGPGTRLTVT.

The V gene is TRBV20-1, the J gene TRBJ2-5; the D is unclear. The V gene lost 4 bases and the J gene lost 9 bases, with 18 bases spanning the gap. Germline V lookup: CDR1 DFQATT, CDR2 SNEGSKA (reference sequence). The CDR3 totals 13 residues. The CDR3, as DNA: TGCAGTGCTAAGGACCCGTCGGCCGAGGCCCAGTACTTC. Its translation: CSAKDPSAEAQYF.

This clonotype was counted many times. The chain carries TRBV7-8 and TRBJ2-2, with D uncertain. Germline CDR1 and CDR2: SGHVS and FQNEAQ. V lost 5 bases and J 4 bases, leaving 14 bases between the germline ends. This CDR3 comprises 15 residues. DNA for the CDR3: TGTGCCAGCAGCCACAGCGCCCCGGGCACCGGGGAGCTGTTTTTT. This encodes CASSHSAPGTGELFF.